One T cell receptor (beta chain) is described in this entry. The entry originates in a study of blood T cell repertoires in COVID-19. Trimming cost V 2 bases and J 5 bases, with 14 bases left between them. CDR1 is MGHRA and CDR2 is YSYEKL in the germline V gene. This CDR3 region has 15 residues. Only in-frame clones appear in the TCRdb table, and some are missing; sequencing was by immunoSEQ multiplex PCR. The table has about 330,000 clones, approximately 87% seen once. The receptor was derived from a woman aged 45-65 years with active or convalescent COVID-19. Sample: peripheral blood. The rearrangement uses TRBV4-1 and TRBJ2-3; D ambiguous. The CDR3 region is CASSQKVTERDTQYF. The CDR3 DNA sequence: TGCGCCAGCAGCCAAAAAGTGACGGAGCGAGATACGCAGTATTTT.